This passage covers 26 T cell receptor beta chains from one sample sequenced in a study of control samples from healthy donors and cancer patients. Repertoires were generated with immunoSEQ multiplex PCR, while TCRdb's copy carries only in-frame clones and drops some. The table shows approximately 180,000 clones, with about 91% occurring only once. The sequenced sample was blood. Receptors originate from a woman aged 40 to 55 in good health.

The V gene is TRBV6-5, the J gene TRBJ2-1, with D perhaps TRBD2 (6 bases). Germline CDR1 MNHEY, CDR2 SVGAGI. This CDR3 has 14 amino acids. Trimming left V 9 bases short and J 4 bases short, with 16 bases between. CDR3 loop: CASNLGGRYNEQFF. DNA of the CDR3: TGTGCCAGTAATTTGGGGGGTAGGTACAATGAGCAGTTCTTC.

This clone appeared once. DNA for the CDR3: TGCGCCAGCAGCTCCCCCGGGACCGCCAAAAACATTCAGTACTTC. Translation gives CASSSPGTAKNIQYF. The chain recombines TRBV4-1 with TRBJ2-4; D is perhaps TRBD1 or TRBD2 (5 bases each). This CDR3 spans 15 amino acids. The germline CDR1 and CDR2 sequences are MGHRA and YSYEKL. V lost 5 bases and J 1 base, leaving 12 bases between the germline ends.

This chain links TRBV2 with TRBJ2-5; maybe TRBD2 (5 bases). The CDR3 runs 14 residues. V shed 4 bases and J shed 3 bases, with 12 bases lying between them. The germline gives CDR1 SNHLY, CDR2 FYNNEI. CDR3 bases: TGTGCCAGCAGTGCGATCGGTAGCGAAGAGACCCAGTACTTC. This codes for CASSAIGSEETQYF.

Only one count was recorded for this clone. The V gene is TRBV5-4, the J gene TRBJ1-2; D is possibly TRBD1 (6 bases). Germline CDR1 is SGHNT and CDR2 is YYREEE (reference sequence). V dropped 4 bases and J dropped 4 bases, with 11 bases sitting between them. CDR3 size: 13 residues. Here the CDR3 DNA reads TGTGCCAGCAGCCCAGGGGACTTCTATGGCTACACCTTC. Amino acid sequence: CASSPGDFYGYTF.

The chain is built from TRBV7-9 and TRBJ2-2; D gene ambiguous. Germline CDR1 SEHNR, CDR2 FQNEAQ (reference sequence). V lost 3 bases and J lost 5, with 7 bases in between. This CDR3 region has 13 residues. Here the CDR3 reads CASSFSLTGELFF. The CDR3 DNA reads as TGTGCCAGCAGCTTCAGTCTTACCGGGGAGCTGTTTTTT.

The chain employs TRBV5-1 and TRBJ1-1; TRBD1 is a possible D gene (5 bases). The germline CDR1 and CDR2 sequences are SGHRS and YFSETQ. There are 16 residues in the CDR3. Trimming removed 4 bases from V and 0 bases from J, with 16 bases in between. CDR3 bases: TGCGCCAGCAGCACCCACCGTCGGGGGATGAACACTGAAGCTTTCTTT. This codes for CASSTHRRGMNTEAFF.

The genes are TRBV5-1 and TRBJ2-3, with D perhaps assigned TRBD1 or TRBD2 (6 bases each). Germline CDR1 SGHRS, CDR2 YFSETQ. The CDR3 extends over 15 amino acids. Trimming took 0 bases from V and 2 from J, leaving 10 bases between them. CDR3 protein: CASSLEGGITDTQYF. The CDR3 region has the DNA TGCGCCAGCAGCTTGGAGGGGGGAATCACAGATACGCAGTATTTT.

The chain recombines TRBV5-4 with TRBJ1-2, with 8 bases identical to TRBD1. CDR3 length equals 12 residues. Germline V gene data show CDR1 as SGHNT and CDR2 as YYREEE (reference sequence). Losses at the gene ends were 1 base for V and 10 bases for J; bases not matched to a gene: 3. The CDR3 protein is CASSLSQGAYTF. CDR3 bases: TGTGCCAGCAGCTTGTCTCAGGGGGCCTACACCTTC.

This clone was counted only a few times. The chain employs TRBV9 and TRBJ1-3; D unresolved. The V gene's germline CDR1 is SGDLS and CDR2 YYNGEE. The length of the CDR3 is 14 residues. The V gene lost 4 bases and the J gene lost 2 bases, with 10 bases spanning the gap. The CDR3 nucleotides read TGTGCCAGCAGCCCTCCTGGTGCTGGAAACACCATATATTTT. The encoded protein is CASSPPGAGNTIYF. Complete variable domain (other parts from reference TRBV9 and TRBJ1-3): DSGVTQTPKHLITATGQRVTLRCSPRSGDLSVYWYQQSLDQGLQFLIQYYNGEERAKGNILERFSAQQFPDLHSELNLSSLELGDSALYFCASSPPGAGNTIYFGEGSWLTVV.

CDR3 DNA: TGCGCCAGCAGCCAACTTCAGTGGAGCACCGGGGAGCTGTTTTTT. Translating gives CASSQLQWSTGELFF. The chain links TRBV4-1 to TRBJ2-2; D call uncertain. Germline values: CDR1 MGHRA, CDR2 YSYEKL. Between the trimmed V and J ends, which lost 2 bases and 4 bases, there was a span of 11 bases. This CDR3 spans 15 amino acids.

The chain uses TRBV7-2 and TRBJ1-2; the D gene is possibly TRBD1 (6 bases). V was shortened by 5 bases and J by 8 bases, with 15 bases between the two germline ends. Germline CDR1 and CDR2: SGHTA and FQGNSA. This CDR3 region has 13 residues. The CDR3 loop reads CASSRGQREGYTF. CDR3 nucleotide sequence: TGTGCCAGCAGCCGTGGACAGCGTGAAGGCTACACCTTC.

This clone showed up just once. This chain connects TRBV11-2 to TRBJ2-7, with D uncertain. The germline gives CDR1 SGHAT, CDR2 FQNNGV. This CDR3 contains 16 residues. Trimming pared 2 bases from V and 4 bases from J, leaving 18 bases between. The CDR3 is CASSLLSGRNGYEQYF. For the CDR3, the DNA is TGTGCCAGCAGCTTACTGTCGGGTCGGAACGGGTACGAGCAGTACTTC.

The CDR3 sequence is CASSLWTSGYEQYF. The CDR3 region has the DNA TGTGCCAGCAGCTTATGGACTAGCGGCTACGAGCAGTACTTC. The chain links TRBV5-5 to TRBJ2-7; 10 bases are shared with TRBD2. The CDR3 is 14 amino acids. Germline V gene lookup returns CDR1 SGHKS and CDR2 YYEKEE (reference sequence). With V trimmed by 2 bases and J by 3 bases, 2 bases remained unmatched.

The chain couples TRBV10-3 to TRBJ1-5, with 8 nucleotides matching TRBD1. The germline CDR1 and CDR2 sequences are ENHRY and SYGVKD. V shed 11 bases, J shed 4 bases, and the junction held 7 bases outside the gene matches. The CDR3 loop spans 13 amino acids. CDR3 region: CAQQGGLNQPQHF. The CDR3, as DNA: TGTGCCCAACAGGGGGGGTTAAATCAGCCCCAGCATTTT.

The chain is built from TRBV29-1 and TRBJ2-2; TRBD2 matches at 7 bases. Germline CDR1 and CDR2: SQVTM and ANQGSEA. V shed 4 bases and J 6 bases; nucleotides not matched to a gene: 11. There are 15 residues in the CDR3. CDR3 sequence reads: CSVAPPQGGAGELFF. The DNA of the CDR3 is TGCAGCGTTGCCCCCCCCCAGGGAGGGGCCGGGGAGCTGTTTTTT.

The rearrangement uses TRBV15 and TRBJ2-5; D is undetermined. Germline CDR1 and CDR2: LNHNV and YYDKDF (reference sequence). CDR3 length: 14 amino acids. V lost 0 bases and J lost 0, with 5 bases in between. The CDR3 here is CATSREGYQETQYF. CDR3 nucleotides: TGTGCCACCAGCAGAGAGGGGTACCAAGAGACCCAGTACTTC.

This chain connects TRBV7-8 to TRBJ1-3, with a tentative D call TRBD1 (5 bases). This CDR3 is built from 15 residues. The V end lost 5 bases, the J end lost 0 bases, and 11 bases lay between the germline ends. CDR1 is SGHVS, CDR2 FQNEAQ, per germline. CDR3 DNA sequence: TGTGCCAGCAGCGGGGAGGGGTTCTCTGGAAACACCATATATTTT. Encoded protein: CASSGEGFSGNTIYF.

The chain is built from TRBV29-1 and TRBJ2-7; D uncertain. Germline V gives CDR1 SQVTM, CDR2 ANQGSEA. V shed 0 bases and J shed 7 bases, with 16 bases lying between them. This CDR3 has 14 amino acids. DNA for the CDR3: TGCAGCGTTGAAGATCTTTCGGGTTTGGGAGAGCAGTACTTC. This codes for CSVEDLSGLGEQYF.

The chain combines TRBV12-3 or TRBV12-4 with TRBJ2-7, with TRBD2 identical over 7 bases. The CDR3 totals 13 residues. J gave up 7 bases and V 6 bases, and 9 bases lay outside the gene matches. The CDR3 nucleotides read TGTGCCAGCAGCCCATGGGAGGGGTCAGAGCAGTACTTC. Protein sequence: CASSPWEGSEQYF.

The chain links TRBV3-1 (or the pseudogene TRBV3-2) to TRBJ2-5; 10 nucleotides align to TRBD2. This CDR3 has 15 amino acids. The germline V gene has CDR1 LGHDT and CDR2 YNNKEL (reference sequence). After removal of 4 bases from V and 5 bases from J, the junction contained 7 bases not matched to a gene. The CDR3 sequence is CASSRSGGARETQYF. The CDR3 DNA reads as TGTGCCAGCAGCCGCAGCGGGGGGGCCAGGGAGACCCAGTACTTC.

The chain's CDR3 is CASSQDAESPLHF. CDR3 nucleotide sequence: TGCGCCAGCAGCCAAGATGCCGAATCACCCCTCCACTTT. The rearrangement links TRBV4-1 to TRBJ1-6; D remains unclear. Germline V gene sequence: CDR1 MGHRA, CDR2 YSYEKL. There are 13 residues in the CDR3. Trimming cost V 0 bases and J 10 bases, with 7 bases left between them.

V and J are TRBV6-5 and TRBJ2-7; D perhaps matches TRBD1 (5 bases). V lost 0 bases and J lost 3, with 12 bases in between. There are 15 residues in the CDR3. Per germline, CDR1 MNHEY and CDR2 SVGAGI. Here the CDR3 reads CASSYSRVQSYEQYF. The CDR3 nucleotides are TGTGCCAGCAGTTACTCCAGGGTGCAGAGCTACGAGCAGTACTTC.

This clone was detected once. The V gene is TRBV6-6, the J gene TRBJ1-4; 8 bases are a match to TRBD1. The CDR3 runs 15 residues. V lost 5 bases and J lost 1; bases outside the gene matches: 3. Looked up from germline, CDR1 is MNHNY and CDR2 is SVGAGI (reference sequence). The CDR3 region has the DNA TGTGCCAGCAGTAAGACAGGGGTAACTAATGAAAAACTGTTTTTT. The encoded protein is CASSKTGVTNEKLFF.

The gene calls are TRBV6-1 and TRBJ2-7; TRBD1 or TRBD2 may be the D gene (5 bases each). This CDR3 has 15 residues. In germline, CDR1 is MNHNS, CDR2 SASEGT. The ends were cut back, 2 bases at V and 5 bases at J, with 16 bases in the middle. Here the CDR3 DNA reads TGTGCCAGCAGTGAACTCGGAAGTGAGGGACACGAGCAGTACTTC. Its translation: CASSELGSEGHEQYF.

The V call is TRBV5-1, the J call TRBJ2-5; 11 positions agree with TRBD1. V lost 4 bases to trimming and J lost 1 base; unmatched junction nucleotides: 0. The CDR3 has 14 residues. In germline, CDR1 is SGHRS, CDR2 YFSETQ. The CDR3 here is CASSGTGGQETQYF. The DNA of the CDR3 is TGCGCCAGCAGCGGGACAGGGGGCCAAGAGACCCAGTACTTC.

The chain recombines TRBV7-8 with TRBJ1-1, with D perhaps matching TRBD1 (6 bases). The V and J ends lost 6 bases and 3 bases respectively, with 17 bases between them. Germline loops: CDR1 SGHVS, CDR2 FQNEAQ. The CDR3 is 15 residues long. CDR3 DNA: TGTGCCAGCAGTATCGTACAGGGTTCCCACACTGAAGCTTTCTTT. It specifies CASSIVQGSHTEAFF.